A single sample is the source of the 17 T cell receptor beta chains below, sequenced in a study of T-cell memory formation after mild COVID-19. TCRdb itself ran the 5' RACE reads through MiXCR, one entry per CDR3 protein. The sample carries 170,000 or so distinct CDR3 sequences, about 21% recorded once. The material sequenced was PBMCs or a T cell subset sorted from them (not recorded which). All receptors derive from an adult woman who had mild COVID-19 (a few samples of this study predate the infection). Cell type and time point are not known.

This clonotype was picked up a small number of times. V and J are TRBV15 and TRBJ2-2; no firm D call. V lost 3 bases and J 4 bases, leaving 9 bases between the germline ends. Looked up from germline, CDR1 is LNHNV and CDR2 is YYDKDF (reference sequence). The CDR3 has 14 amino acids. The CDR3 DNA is TGTGCCACCAGCAGGCAGTTTGGCACCGGGGAGCTGTTTTTT. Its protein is CATSRQFGTGELFF.

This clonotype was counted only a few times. CDR3 sequence (DNA): TGCGCCAGCAGCCAAGAAGGTGGGGGGGCCACCTACAATGAGCAGTTCTTC. Amino acids: CASSQEGGGATYNEQFF. The rearrangement uses TRBV4-1 and TRBJ2-1; perhaps TRBD2 as D (7 bases). V was shortened by 0 bases and J by 2 bases, with 14 bases between the two germline ends. This CDR3 comprises 17 residues. Per the germline V gene, CDR1 is MGHRA and CDR2 is YSYEKL.

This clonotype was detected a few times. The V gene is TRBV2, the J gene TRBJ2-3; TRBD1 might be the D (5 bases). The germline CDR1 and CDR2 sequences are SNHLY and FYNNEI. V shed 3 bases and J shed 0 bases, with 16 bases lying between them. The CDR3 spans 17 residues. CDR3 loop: CASSESWAGLSTDTQYF. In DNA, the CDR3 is TGTGCCAGCAGTGAGAGTTGGGCAGGGCTGAGCACAGATACGCAGTATTTT.

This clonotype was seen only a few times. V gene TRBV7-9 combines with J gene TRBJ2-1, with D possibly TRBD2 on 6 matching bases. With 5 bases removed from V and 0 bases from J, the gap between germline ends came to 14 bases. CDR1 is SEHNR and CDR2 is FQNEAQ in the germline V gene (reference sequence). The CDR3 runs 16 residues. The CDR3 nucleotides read TGTGCCAGCAGCCCTGTGGGAGGCCGCTCCTACAATGAGCAGTTCTTC. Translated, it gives CASSPVGGRSYNEQFF.

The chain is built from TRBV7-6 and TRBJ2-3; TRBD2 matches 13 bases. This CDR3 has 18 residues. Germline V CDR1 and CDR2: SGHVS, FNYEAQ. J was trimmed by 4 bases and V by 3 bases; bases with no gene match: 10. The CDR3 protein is CASSFGLAGAQRSDTQYF. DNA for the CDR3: TGTGCCAGCAGCTTCGGACTAGCGGGGGCCCAAAGATCAGATACGCAGTATTTT.

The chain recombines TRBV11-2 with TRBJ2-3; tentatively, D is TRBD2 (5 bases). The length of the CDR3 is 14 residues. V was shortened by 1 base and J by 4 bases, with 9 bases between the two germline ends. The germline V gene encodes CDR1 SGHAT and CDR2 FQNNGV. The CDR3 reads CASSLVREADTQYF. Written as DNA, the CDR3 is TGTGCCAGCAGCTTAGTACGGGAAGCAGATACGCAGTATTTT.

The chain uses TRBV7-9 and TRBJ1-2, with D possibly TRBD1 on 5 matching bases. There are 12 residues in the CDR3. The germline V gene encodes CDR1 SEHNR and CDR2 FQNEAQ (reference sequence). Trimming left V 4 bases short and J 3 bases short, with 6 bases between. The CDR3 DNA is TGTGCCAGCAGCTGGGGGGACTATGGCTACACCTTC. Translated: CASSWGDYGYTF.

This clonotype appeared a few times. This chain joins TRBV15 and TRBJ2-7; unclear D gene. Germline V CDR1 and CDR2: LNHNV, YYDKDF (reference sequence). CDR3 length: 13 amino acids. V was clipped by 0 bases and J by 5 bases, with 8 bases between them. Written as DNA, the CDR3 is TGTGCCACCAGCAGAGATCGTTCGGACGAGCAGTACTTC. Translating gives CATSRDRSDEQYF.

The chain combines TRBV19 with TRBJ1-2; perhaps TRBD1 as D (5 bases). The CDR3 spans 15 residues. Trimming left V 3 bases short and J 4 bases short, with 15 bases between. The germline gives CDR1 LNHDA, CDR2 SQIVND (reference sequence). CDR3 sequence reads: CASSIVAGSSYGYTF. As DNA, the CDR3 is TGTGCCAGTAGTATCGTGGCAGGGTCCAGCTATGGCTACACCTTC.

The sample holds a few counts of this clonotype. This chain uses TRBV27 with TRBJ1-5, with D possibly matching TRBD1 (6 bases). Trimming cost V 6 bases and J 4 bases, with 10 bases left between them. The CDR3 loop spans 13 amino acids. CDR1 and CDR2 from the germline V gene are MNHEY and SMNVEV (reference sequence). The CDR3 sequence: CASSWTVNQPQHF. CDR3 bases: TGTGCCAGCAGCTGGACAGTTAATCAGCCCCAGCATTTT.

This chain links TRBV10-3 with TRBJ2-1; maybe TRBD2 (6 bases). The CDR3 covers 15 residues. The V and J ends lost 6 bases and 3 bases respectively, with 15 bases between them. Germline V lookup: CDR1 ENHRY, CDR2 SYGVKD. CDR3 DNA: TGTGCCATCAGCGGGAGACGTGGGGACTACAATGAGCAGTTCTTC. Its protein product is CAISGRRGDYNEQFF.

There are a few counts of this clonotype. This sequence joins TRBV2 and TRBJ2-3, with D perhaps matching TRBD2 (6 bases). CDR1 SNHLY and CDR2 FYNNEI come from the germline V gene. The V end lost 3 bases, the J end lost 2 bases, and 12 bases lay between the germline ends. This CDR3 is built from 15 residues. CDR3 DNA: TGTGCCAGCAGTGAGGAGATAGCGGACACAGATACGCAGTATTTT. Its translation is CASSEEIADTDTQYF.

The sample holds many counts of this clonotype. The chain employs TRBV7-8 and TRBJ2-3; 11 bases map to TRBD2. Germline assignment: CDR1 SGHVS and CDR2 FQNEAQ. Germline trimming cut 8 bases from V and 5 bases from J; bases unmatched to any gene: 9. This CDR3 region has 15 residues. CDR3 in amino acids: CASAVAGGPGDTQYF. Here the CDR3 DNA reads TGTGCCAGCGCCGTAGCGGGAGGGCCTGGAGATACGCAGTATTTT.

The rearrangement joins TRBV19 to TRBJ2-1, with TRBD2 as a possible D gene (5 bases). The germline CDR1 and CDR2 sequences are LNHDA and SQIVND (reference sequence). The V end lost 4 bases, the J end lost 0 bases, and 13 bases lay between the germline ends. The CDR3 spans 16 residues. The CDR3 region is CASSTIALSSYNEQFF. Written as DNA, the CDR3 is TGTGCCAGTAGTACTATAGCGCTTAGCTCCTACAATGAGCAGTTCTTC.

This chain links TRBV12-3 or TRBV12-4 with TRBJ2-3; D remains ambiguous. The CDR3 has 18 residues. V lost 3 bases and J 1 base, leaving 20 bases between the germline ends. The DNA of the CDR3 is TGTGCCAGCAGTTTTGATGTGGAACGGTACACTCGCACAGATACGCAGTATTTT. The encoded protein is CASSFDVERYTRTDTQYF.

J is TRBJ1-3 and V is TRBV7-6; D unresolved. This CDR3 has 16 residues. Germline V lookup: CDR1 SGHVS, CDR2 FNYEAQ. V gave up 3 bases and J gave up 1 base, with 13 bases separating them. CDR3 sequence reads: CASSFYEGQSGNTIYF. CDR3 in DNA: TGTGCCAGCAGCTTCTACGAGGGCCAGTCTGGAAACACCATATATTTT. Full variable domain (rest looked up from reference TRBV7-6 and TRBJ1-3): GAGVSQSPRYKVTKRGQDVALRCDPISGHVSLYWYRQALGQGPEFLTYFNYEAQQDKSGLPNDRFSAERPEGSISTLTIQRTEQRDSAMYRCASSFYEGQSGNTIYFGEGSWLTVV.

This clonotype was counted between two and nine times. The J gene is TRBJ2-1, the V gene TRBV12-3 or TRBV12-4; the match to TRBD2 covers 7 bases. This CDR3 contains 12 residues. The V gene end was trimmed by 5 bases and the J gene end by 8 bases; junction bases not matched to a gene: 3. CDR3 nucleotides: TGTGCCAGCAGTGCCGCGGGAGATGAGCAGTTCTTC. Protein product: CASSAAGDEQFF.